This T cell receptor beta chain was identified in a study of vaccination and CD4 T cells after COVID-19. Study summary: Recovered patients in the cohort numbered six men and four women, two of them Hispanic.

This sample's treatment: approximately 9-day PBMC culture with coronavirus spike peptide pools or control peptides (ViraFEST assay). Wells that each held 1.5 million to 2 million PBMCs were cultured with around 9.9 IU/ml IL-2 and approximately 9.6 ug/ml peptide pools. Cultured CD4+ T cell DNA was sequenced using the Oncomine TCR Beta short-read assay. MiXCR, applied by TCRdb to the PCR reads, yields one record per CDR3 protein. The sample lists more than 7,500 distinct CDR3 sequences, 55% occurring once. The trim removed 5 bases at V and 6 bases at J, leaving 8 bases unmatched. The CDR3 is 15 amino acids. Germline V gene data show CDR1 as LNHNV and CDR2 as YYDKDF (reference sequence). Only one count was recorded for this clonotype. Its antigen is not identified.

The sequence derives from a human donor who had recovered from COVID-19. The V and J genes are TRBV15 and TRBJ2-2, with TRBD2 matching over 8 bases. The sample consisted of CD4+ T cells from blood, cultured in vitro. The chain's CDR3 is CATSVVGRGAGELFF. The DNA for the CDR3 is TGTGCCACCAGCGTAGTCGGGAGGGGAGCCGGGGAGCTGTTTTTT.